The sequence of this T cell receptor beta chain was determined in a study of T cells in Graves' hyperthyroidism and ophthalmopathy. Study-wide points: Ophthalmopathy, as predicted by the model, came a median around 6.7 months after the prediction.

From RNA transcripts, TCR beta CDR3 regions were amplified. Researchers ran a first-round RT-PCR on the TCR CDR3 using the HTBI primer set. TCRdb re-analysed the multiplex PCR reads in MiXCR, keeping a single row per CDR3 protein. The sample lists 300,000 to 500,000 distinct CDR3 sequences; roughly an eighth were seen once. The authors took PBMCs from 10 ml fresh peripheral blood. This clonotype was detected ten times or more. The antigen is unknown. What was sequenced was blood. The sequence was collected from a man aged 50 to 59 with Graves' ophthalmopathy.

CDR3: CASSFGRDLEAFF. The CDR3 region has the DNA TGTGCCAGCAGCTTTGGCAGGGACCTCGAAGCTTTCTTT. The chain uses TRBV7-2 and TRBJ1-1; TRBD1 might be the D (5 bases). The CDR3 length is 13 residues. Germline V gene data show CDR1 as SGHTA and CDR2 as FQGNSA. Trimming removed 3 bases at V and 8 bases at J, with 13 bases between.